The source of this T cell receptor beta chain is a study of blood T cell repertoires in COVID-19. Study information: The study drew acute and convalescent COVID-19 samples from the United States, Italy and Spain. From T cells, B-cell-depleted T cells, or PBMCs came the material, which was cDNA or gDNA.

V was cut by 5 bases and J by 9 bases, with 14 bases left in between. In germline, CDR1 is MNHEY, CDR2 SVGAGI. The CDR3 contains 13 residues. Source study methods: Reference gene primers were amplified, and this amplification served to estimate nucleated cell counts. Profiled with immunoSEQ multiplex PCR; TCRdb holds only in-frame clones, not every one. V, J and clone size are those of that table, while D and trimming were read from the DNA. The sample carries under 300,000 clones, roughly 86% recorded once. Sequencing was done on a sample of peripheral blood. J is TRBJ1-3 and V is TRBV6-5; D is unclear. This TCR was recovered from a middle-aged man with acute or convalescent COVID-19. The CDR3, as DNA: TGTGCCAGCAGTATCGGCCCAGGAGGCACCATATATTTT. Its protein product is CASSIGPGGTIYF.